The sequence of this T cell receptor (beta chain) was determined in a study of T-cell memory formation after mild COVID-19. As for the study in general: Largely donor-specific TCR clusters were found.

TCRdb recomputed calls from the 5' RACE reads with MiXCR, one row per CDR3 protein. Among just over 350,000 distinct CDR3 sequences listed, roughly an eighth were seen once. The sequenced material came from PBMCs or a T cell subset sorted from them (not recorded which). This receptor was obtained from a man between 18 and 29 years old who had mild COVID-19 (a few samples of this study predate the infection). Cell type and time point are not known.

The CDR3 DNA sequence: TGCAGCGTTGGGGGACAGATAGAGGGCAATGAGCAGTTCTTC. Amino acid sequence: CSVGGQIEGNEQFF. The chain joins TRBV29-1 to TRBJ2-1; TRBD1 matches at 7 bases. The CDR3 consists of 14 residues. Germline-derived CDR1 and CDR2 are SQVTM and ANQGSEA. The J segment lost 6 bases and the V segment lost 4 bases, leaving 9 bases of the junction unmatched.